This T cell receptor beta chain came from a study of blood T cell repertoires in COVID-19. Study background: Collection of acute and convalescent COVID-19 samples took place in the United States, Italy and Spain.

CDR3 length: 18 residues. V dropped 5 bases and J dropped 3; count of bases not matched to a gene: 13. Germline V gene lookup returns CDR1 SGHVS and CDR2 FQNEAQ. Assay used: immunoSEQ multiplex PCR; TCRdb lists only in-frame clones, some missing. The table has approximately 140,000 clones, roughly 85% seen once; the top ten hold approximately 3.6%. The rearrangement joins TRBV7-8 to TRBJ2-4; 10 nucleotides align to TRBD2. This sequence was found in a man aged 55 to 69 with acute or convalescent COVID-19. Sequencing was carried out using peripheral blood. CDR3 nucleotides: TGTGCCAGCAGCCTAAGAGCGGGAGGGCCCGATGGCAAAAACATTCAGTACTTC. This encodes CASSLRAGGPDGKNIQYF.